The 9 T cell receptor gamma chains given below trace back to one sample, sequenced in a study of Vδ1+ human thymocytes. Overall study findings and caveats: Thymic TRG and TRD repertoires appeared highly polyclonal.

No antigen is known for these receptors. Sequences come from RNA converted to cDNA by reverse transcription. Pooled V-gene forward primers with one constant-region reverse primer generated the CDR3 amplicons by multiplex PCR. TCRdb re-processed the multiplex PCR reads using CATT. The data contain thousands of gamma-chain clones, around two fifths of them singletons. What was sequenced was Vdelta1+ gamma-delta thymocytes from the thymus. Regarding subset: FACS-sorted CD3+ TCRalphabeta- TCRVdelta1+ TCRVdelta2- thymocytes. Every receptor here comes from a boy in the first two years of life who had congenital heart surgery.

This clone was observed a few times. The chain carries TRGV3 and TRGJ1 or TRGJ2. TCRdb carries no J gene annotation; the J gene was assigned here by matching the DNA with germline. The CDR3 loop spans 14 amino acids. The germline V gene encodes CDR1 VTNTFY and CDR2 YDVSTARD (reference sequence). J was trimmed by 11 bases and V by 0 bases; bases with no gene match: 13. The DNA for the CDR3 is TGTGCCACCTGGGACAGGCGGTCCGGGGTAGAGAAACTCTTT. Its protein product is CATWDRRSGVEKLF.

V gene TRGV4 combines with J gene TRGJ1 or TRGJ2. Here the J gene came from matching the DNA to germline, since TCRdb omits it. The germline gives CDR1 EGSTGY, CDR2 YDSYTSSV. This CDR3 comprises 14 residues. After removal of 0 bases from V and 4 bases from J, the junction contained 6 bases not matched to a gene. CDR3 region: CATWDGRSYYKKLF. The CDR3 DNA sequence: TGTGCCACCTGGGATGGGCGCTCCTATTATAAGAAACTCTTT.

The chain employs TRGV4 and TRGJ1 or TRGJ2. In the absence of a J gene in TCRdb, the DNA was matched to germline to assign it here. With V trimmed by 3 bases and J by 3 bases, 5 bases remained unmatched. The CDR3 runs 13 residues. Germline CDR1 reads EGSTGY; CDR2 reads YDSYTSSV. The CDR3 is CATWDPGYYKKLF. The CDR3 coding sequence is TGTGCCACCTGGGATCCAGGTTATTATAAGAAACTCTTT.

This clone was observed a few times. At one end the junction does not follow the germline gene, possibly because of a read error. The rearrangement joins TRGV5 to TRGJ1 or TRGJ2. The CDR3 spans 13 residues. Germline-derived CDR1 and CDR2 are VINAFY and YDVSNSKD. The CDR3 nucleotides read TGTGCCACCTGGTACAGGCGAGGGTATAAGAAACTCTTT. This encodes CATWYRRGYKKLF.

The V and J genes are TRGV3 and TRGJ1 or TRGJ2. Germline matching of the DNA provided the J gene here, since TCRdb leaves it blank. The CDR3 extends over 14 amino acids. Per the germline V gene, CDR1 is VTNTFY and CDR2 is YDVSTARD (reference sequence). Trimming removed 1 base from V and 2 bases from J; junction bases left unmatched: 5. The CDR3 DNA is TGTGCCACCTGGGACAGCGCCGATTATTATAAGAAACTCTTT. Protein sequence: CATWDSADYYKKLF.

The chain uses TRGV3 and TRGJ1 or TRGJ2. V trimming: 0 bases; J trimming: 8 bases; junction bases outside the gene matches: 10. Germline V lookup: CDR1 VTNTFY, CDR2 YDVSTARD (reference sequence). This CDR3 contains 14 residues. In DNA, the CDR3 is TGTGCCACCTGGGACAGGCTGGGTCGGGATAAGAAACTCTTT. This gives the protein CATWDRLGRDKKLF.

The rearrangement uses TRGV5 and TRGJ1 or TRGJ2. TCRdb leaves out the J gene; it was filled in here by matching the DNA to germline. V shed 0 bases, J shed 7 bases, and the junction held 9 bases outside the gene matches. This CDR3 has 14 amino acids. The V gene's germline CDR1 is VINAFY and CDR2 YDVSNSKD. CDR3 sequence: CATWDRRVWYKKLF. DNA for the CDR3: TGTGCCACCTGGGACAGGCGGGTGTGGTATAAGAAACTCTTT.

The chain is built from TRGV4 and TRGJ1 or TRGJ2. CDR3 length: 11 residues. Germline values: CDR1 EGSTGY, CDR2 YDSYTSSV. Trimming took 12 bases from V and 7 from J; bases not matched to a gene: 12. CDR3 coding DNA: TGTGCCCCCCCGAGGGGATATAAGAAACTCTTT. Its translation is CAPPRGYKKLF.

The assigned J gene is TRGJ1 or TRGJ2, but the V gene is uncalled. The CDR3 totals 13 residues. CDR3 amino acids: CATWGLTLGKKLF. For the CDR3, the DNA is TGTGCCACCTGGGGCCTGACGTTGGGTAAGAAACTCTTT.